Below, one T cell receptor (beta chain) is given with its context. This sample was included in a study of shared clonotypes between healthy human individuals. Repertoires were generated with immunoSEQ multiplex PCR, while TCRdb's copy carries only in-frame clones and drops some. This table has 2,500,000 or so clones, just over 90% appearing once. CDR1 and CDR2 from the germline V gene are MRHNA and SNTAGT. Trimming took off 5 bases at V and 6 bases at J, with 14 bases between the two ends. This CDR3 comprises 15 residues. The clonotype comes from a man aged 18-30 years in good health. J is TRBJ1-6 and V is TRBV6-4; weak D call: TRBD1 (5 bases). Material for sequencing was naive CD4+ T cells sorted from blood. The sample's subset: CD45RA+ positively selected. CDR3 residues: CASSSIPGGNSPLHF. The CDR3 nucleotides read TGTGCCAGCAGTTCCATACCTGGGGGTAATTCACCCCTCCACTTT.